The clone carrying this T cell receptor (beta chain) has just a few counts. Symptom resolution, clearance, or two negative PCRs marked donors in Cohort 3 as recovered. The record originates from a study of blood T cell repertoires in COVID-19. At the level of the study: The United States, Italy and Spain provided the acute and convalescent COVID-19 samples.

Under the authors' procedure: Estimation of nucleated cell counts relied on the amplification of reference gene primers. Clones were sequenced by immunoSEQ multiplex PCR, and TCRdb holds only the in-frame ones, with some missing. The V and J calls and clone size come from that table; D and trimming were worked out from the DNA. The repertoire holds 250,000 to 300,000 clones, with approximately 90% as singletons. V lost 8 bases, J lost 7 bases, and 11 bases stayed unmatched. The CDR3 extends over 14 amino acids. Germline-derived CDR1 and CDR2 are SEHNR and FQNEAQ (reference sequence). Material: PBMCs or T cells enriched from blood (not recorded which). The chain is built from TRBV7-9 and TRBJ1-5; TRBD1 aligns across 7 bases. The TCR originated in a man aged 35 to 55 who had recovered from COVID-19. The CDR3 sequence: CASGGTGTVQPQHF. DNA of the CDR3: TGTGCCAGCGGGGGAACAGGGACAGTCCAGCCCCAGCATTTT.